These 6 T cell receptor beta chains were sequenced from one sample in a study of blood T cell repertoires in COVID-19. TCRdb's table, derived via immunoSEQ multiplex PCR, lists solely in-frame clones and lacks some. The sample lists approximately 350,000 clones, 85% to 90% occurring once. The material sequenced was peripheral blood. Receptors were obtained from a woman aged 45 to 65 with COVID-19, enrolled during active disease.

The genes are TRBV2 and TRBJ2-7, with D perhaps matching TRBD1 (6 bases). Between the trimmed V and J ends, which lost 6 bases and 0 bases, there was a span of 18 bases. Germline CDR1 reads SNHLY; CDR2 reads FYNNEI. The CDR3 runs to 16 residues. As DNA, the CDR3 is TGTGCCAGCAGGATAACAGGGTTTGGGCGCTCCTACGAGCAGTACTTC. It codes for CASRITGFGRSYEQYF.

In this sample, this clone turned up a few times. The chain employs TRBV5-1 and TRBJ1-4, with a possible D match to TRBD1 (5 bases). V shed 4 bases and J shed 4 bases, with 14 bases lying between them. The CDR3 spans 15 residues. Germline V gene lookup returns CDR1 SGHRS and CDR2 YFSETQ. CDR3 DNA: TGCGCCAGCAGCCCGTGGGCGGGGGTTAATGAAAAACTGTTTTTT. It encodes CASSPWAGVNEKLFF.

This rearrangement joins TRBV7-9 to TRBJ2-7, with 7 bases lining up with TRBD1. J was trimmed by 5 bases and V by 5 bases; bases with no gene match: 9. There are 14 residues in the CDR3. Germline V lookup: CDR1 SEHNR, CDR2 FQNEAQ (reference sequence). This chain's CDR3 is CASSLDRDRDEQYF. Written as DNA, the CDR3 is TGTGCCAGCAGCCTTGACAGGGATCGCGACGAGCAGTACTTC.

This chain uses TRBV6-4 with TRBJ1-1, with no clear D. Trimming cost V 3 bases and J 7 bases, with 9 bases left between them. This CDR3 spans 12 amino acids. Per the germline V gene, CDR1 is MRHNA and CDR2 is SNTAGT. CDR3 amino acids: CASSEDGGEAFF. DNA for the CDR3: TGTGCCAGCAGTGAAGACGGAGGTGAAGCTTTCTTT.

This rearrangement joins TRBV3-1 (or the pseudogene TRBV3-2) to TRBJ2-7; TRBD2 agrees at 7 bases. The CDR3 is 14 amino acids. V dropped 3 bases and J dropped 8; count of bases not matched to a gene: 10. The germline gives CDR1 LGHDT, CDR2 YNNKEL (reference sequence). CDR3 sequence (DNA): TGTGCCAGCAGCCAGGAACTAGCGTCCCACAAGCAGTACTTC. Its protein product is CASSQELASHKQYF.

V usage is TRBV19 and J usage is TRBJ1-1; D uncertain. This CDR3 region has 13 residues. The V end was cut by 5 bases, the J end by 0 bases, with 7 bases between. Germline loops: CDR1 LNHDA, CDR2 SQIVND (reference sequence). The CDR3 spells CASSSQMNTEAFF. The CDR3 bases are TGTGCCAGTAGTTCCCAAATGAACACTGAAGCTTTCTTT.